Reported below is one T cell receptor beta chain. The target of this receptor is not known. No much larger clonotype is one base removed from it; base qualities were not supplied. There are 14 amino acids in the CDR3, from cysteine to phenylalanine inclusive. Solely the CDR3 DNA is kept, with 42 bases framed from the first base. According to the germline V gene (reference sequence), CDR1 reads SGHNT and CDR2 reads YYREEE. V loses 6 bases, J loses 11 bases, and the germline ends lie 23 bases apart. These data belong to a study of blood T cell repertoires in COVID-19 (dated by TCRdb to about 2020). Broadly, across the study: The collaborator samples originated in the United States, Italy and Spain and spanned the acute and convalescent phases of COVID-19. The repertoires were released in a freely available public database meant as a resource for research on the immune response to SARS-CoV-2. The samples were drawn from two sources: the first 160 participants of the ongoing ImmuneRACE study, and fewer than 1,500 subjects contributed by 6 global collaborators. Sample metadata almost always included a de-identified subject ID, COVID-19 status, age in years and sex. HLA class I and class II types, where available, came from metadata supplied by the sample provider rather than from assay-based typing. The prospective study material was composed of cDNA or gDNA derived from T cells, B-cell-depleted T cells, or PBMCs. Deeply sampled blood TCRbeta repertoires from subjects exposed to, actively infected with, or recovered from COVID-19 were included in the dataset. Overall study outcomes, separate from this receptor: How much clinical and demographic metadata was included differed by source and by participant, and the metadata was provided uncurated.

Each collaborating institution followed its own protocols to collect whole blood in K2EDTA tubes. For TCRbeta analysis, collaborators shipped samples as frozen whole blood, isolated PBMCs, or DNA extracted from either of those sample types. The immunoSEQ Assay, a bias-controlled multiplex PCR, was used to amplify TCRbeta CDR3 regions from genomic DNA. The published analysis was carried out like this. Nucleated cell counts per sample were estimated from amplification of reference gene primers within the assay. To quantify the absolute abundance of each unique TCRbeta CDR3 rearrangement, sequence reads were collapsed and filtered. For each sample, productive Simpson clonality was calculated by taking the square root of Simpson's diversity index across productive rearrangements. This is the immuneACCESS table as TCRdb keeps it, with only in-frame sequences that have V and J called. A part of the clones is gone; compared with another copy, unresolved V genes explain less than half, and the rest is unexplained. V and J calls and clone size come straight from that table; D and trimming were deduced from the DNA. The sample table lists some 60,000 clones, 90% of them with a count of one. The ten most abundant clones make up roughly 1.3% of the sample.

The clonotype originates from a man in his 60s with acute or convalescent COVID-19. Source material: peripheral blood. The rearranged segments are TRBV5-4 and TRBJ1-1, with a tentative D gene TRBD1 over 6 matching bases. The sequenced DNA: TGTGCCAGCACGCCCGGGGGGCGCATTAATGGCGCTTTCTTT. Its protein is CASTPGGRINGAFF.